This section outlines one TCR beta chain sequence together with its context. These data belong to a study of blood T cell repertoires in COVID-19. Study-wide context: Both acute and convalescent COVID-19 samples were obtained from the United States, Italy and Spain. PBMCs, B-cell-depleted T cells, or T cells provided the cDNA or gDNA that made up the material.

How the authors handled the data: Estimated nucleated cell counts came from reference gene primer amplification. Profiling relied on immunoSEQ multiplex PCR, and the TCRdb table lists in-frame clones only, not all of them. D and trimming were read from the DNA, whereas the V and J calls and clone size are those reported in that table. This sample has 45,000 or so clones, with more than 70% found just once. CDR1 and CDR2 from the germline V gene are LGHNA and YNFKEQ. The CDR3 covers 17 residues. V lost 3 bases and J lost 0; bases outside the gene matches: 11. Sequencing was carried out using peripheral blood. The receptor comes from a human donor in a cohort sampled during active COVID-19. V and J are TRBV4-2 and TRBJ2-7; 7 bases map to TRBD2. The CDR3 bases are TGTGCCAGCAGCCAGATTTTGGTAGCGGGCAGCTCCTACGAGCAGTACTTC. Protein product: CASSQILVAGSSYEQYF.